This entry features one TCR beta chain sequence. Its ends do not fully match the called genes, so a read error is possible. Under the authors' procedure: Quantification of nucleated cells was approximated via reference gene primer amplification. The table came from immunoSEQ multiplex PCR; TCRdb's copy has only in-frame clones and leaves some out. Clonal size and the V and J genes are those of that table, whereas D and trimming came from the DNA. The table has about 78,000 clones, roughly 86% seen once; the top ten hold less than 5%. This sample is part of a study of blood T cell repertoires in COVID-19. Study-wide background: Specimens from acute and convalescent COVID-19 originated in the United States, Italy and Spain. The analysed material was cDNA or gDNA that came from T cells, B-cell-depleted T cells, or PBMCs.

The CDR3 is 14 amino acids. CDR1 WNHNN and CDR2 SYGVQD come from the germline V gene (reference sequence). The receptor comes from a man aged 50 or older with active or convalescent COVID-19. Sequencing input: peripheral blood. The rearrangement uses TRBV10-1 and TRBJ1-5; 7 bases line up with TRBD1. For the CDR3, the DNA is TGCGCCAGTAGTGAAGGGGGCCCGGATCAGCCCCAGCATTTT. Translated: CASSEGGPDQPQHF.